These T cell receptor beta chains were read from a single sample in a study of T cells in Graves' hyperthyroidism and ophthalmopathy. MiXCR, run by TCRdb on the multiplex PCR reads, gives a single entry per CDR3 protein. The sample has fewer than 800,000 distinct CDR3 sequences, roughly 15% seen once; the top ten hold under 9.5%. Sequences were obtained from blood. These receptors were taken from a man aged 18 to 29 with Graves' hyperthyroidism. The CDR3 runs from the conserved cysteine through the conserved F or W. D genes are given only for firm matches. Expanded clones are given a class, and other clones once, few, many or no size at all.

J | D | V | size | DNA | CDR3
TRBJ2-3 | TRBD2 | TRBV11-2 | many | TGTGCCAGCAGACAGACTAGCGGCGGGGGGTATACGCAGTATTTT | CASRQTSGGGYTQYF
TRBJ2-1 | - | TRBV28 | many | TGTGCCAGCAGTTTAAGACTAGTGGCCAATGAGCAGTTCTTC | CASSLRLVANEQFF
TRBJ2-6 | - | TRBV25-1 | few | TGTGCCAGCAGTGAGTTTAGGGCTTCTGGGGCCAACGTCCTGACTTTC | CASSEFRASGANVLTF
TRBJ2-3 | TRBD1 | TRBV6-5 | - | TGTGCCAGCAGTTTCCCAGGACAGGGGGCGGATACGCAGTATTTT | CASSFPGQGADTQYF
TRBJ2-1 | TRBD2 | TRBV28 | many | TGTGCCAGCAGTTTACCGCCGGGACTAGCGGGAGGCCATGAGCAGTTCTTC | CASSLPPGLAGGHEQFF
TRBJ1-1 | - | TRBV2 | many | TGTGCCAGCAGTATGGGGAGCCAAGGGGGGACTGAAGCTTTCTTT | CASSMGSQGGTEAFF
TRBJ2-7 | TRBD2 | TRBV27 | - | TGTGCCAGCAGTTTCCAGCGGGGGGTCGGCGAGCAGTACTTC | CASSFQRGVGEQYF
TRBJ1-5 | TRBD1 | TRBV2 | many | TGTGCCAGCAGTGTTACGACAGGGCCCAGTATCATGCCCCAGCATTTT | CASSVTTGPSIMPQHF
TRBJ2-7 | - | TRBV5-1 | many | TGCGCCAGCAGCTTTTCGGGTAGCCGGGGCGAGCAGTACTTC | CASSFSGSRGEQYF
TRBJ1-2 | - | TRBV28 | - | TGTGCCAGCAGTTTATGGCAAGCCGCCTATGGCTACACCTTC | CASSLWQAAYGYTF
TRBJ2-1 | - | TRBV29-1 | few | TGCAGCGTTTTCACAGGAAGCTCCTACAATGAGCAGTTCTTC | CSVFTGSSYNEQFF
TRBJ2-2 | - | TRBV12-3/TRBV12-4 | few | TGTGCCAGCAGTTTATCGGTAGGGGACGGGGAGCTGTTTTTT | CASSLSVGDGELFF
TRBJ2-7 | TRBD2 | TRBV30 | - | TGTGCCTGGAGTTTCCGCGGGAGAGGGTACGAGCAGTACTTC | CAWSFRGRGYEQYF
TRBJ2-7 | - | TRBV20-1 | - | TGCAGTGCTACCTCCCTAGCAAGCTCCTACGAGCAGTACTTC | CSATSLASSYEQYF
TRBJ2-7 | TRBD2 | TRBV20-1 | - | TGCAGTGCTGGGACTAGCGGGAACAGATTGCGGGAGCAGTACTTC | CSAGTSGNRLREQYF
TRBJ2-7 | TRBD1 | TRBV11-3 | many | TGTGCCAGCAGCCCTAGACAGGGCACCTACGAGCAGTACTTC | CASSPRQGTYEQYF
TRBJ2-1 | TRBD2 | TRBV18 | - | TGTGCCAGCTCACCACGGCTAGCGGGAGTGGGTAGTGAGCAGTTCTTC | CASSPRLAGVGSEQFF